The entry below gives a single T cell receptor beta chain sequence along with its context. This table comes from immunoSEQ multiplex PCR, and its TCRdb copy is limited to in-frame clones, with some not included. The sample contains approximately 250,000 clones, 84% of which appear only once. V lost 0 bases, J lost 1 base, and 9 bases stayed unmatched. The length of the CDR3 is 19 residues. Germline-derived CDR1 and CDR2 are LNHDA and SQIVND (reference sequence). These data originate in a study of blood T cell repertoires in COVID-19. Study at large: Samples representing acute and convalescent COVID-19 were sourced from the United States, Italy and Spain.

The genes are TRBV19 and TRBJ2-2; 9 positions match TRBD2. The sequenced sample consisted of peripheral blood. The sequence was obtained from a woman between 40 and 55 years old who had recovered from COVID-19. CDR3 sequence (DNA): TGTGCCAGTAGTATAGAAGGGGGACTAGCATGGTTGAACACCGGGGAGCTGTTTTTT. Encoded protein: CASSIEGGLAWLNTGELFF.